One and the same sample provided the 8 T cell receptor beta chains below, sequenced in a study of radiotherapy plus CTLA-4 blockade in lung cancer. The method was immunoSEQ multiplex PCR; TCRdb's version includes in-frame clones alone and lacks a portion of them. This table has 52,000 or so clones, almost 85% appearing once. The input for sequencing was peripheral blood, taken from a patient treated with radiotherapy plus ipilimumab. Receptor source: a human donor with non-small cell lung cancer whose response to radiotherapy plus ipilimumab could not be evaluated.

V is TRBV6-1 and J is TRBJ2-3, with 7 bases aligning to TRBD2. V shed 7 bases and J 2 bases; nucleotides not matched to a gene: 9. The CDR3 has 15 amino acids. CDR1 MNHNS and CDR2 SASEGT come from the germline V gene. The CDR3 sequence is CASTGGGLFTDTQYF. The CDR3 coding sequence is TGTGCCAGCACTGGGGGAGGGCTTTTCACAGATACGCAGTATTTT.

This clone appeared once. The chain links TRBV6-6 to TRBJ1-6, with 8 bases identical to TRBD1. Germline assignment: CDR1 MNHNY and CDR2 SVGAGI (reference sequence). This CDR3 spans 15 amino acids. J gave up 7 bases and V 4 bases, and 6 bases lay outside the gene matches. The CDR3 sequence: CASSSGQGANSPLHF. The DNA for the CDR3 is TGTGCCAGCAGTTCAGGACAGGGTGCGAATTCACCCCTCCACTTT.

The CDR3 sequence: CASSPIAGISYNEQFF. The CDR3 region has the DNA TGTGCCAGCAGCCCTATAGCGGGGATATCCTACAATGAGCAGTTCTTC. The chain couples TRBV27 to TRBJ2-1, with TRBD2 identical over 8 bases. Germline values: CDR1 MNHEY, CDR2 SMNVEV (reference sequence). CDR3 size: 16 residues. The V and J ends lost 6 bases and 1 base, in that order; junction bases with no gene match: 8.

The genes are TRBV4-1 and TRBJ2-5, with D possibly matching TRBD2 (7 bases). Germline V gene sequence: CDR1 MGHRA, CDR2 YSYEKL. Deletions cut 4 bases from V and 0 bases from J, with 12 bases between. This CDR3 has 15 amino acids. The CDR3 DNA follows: TGCGCCAGCAGCCGGGGAGGGGGGTACCAAGAGACCCAGTACTTC. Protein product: CASSRGGGYQETQYF.

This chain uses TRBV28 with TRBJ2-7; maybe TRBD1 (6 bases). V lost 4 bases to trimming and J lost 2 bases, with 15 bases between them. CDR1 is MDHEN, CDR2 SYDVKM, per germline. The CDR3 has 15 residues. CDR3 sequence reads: CASSSTGSVPYEQYF. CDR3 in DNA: TGTGCCAGCAGTTCCACAGGGTCAGTTCCCTACGAGCAGTACTTC.

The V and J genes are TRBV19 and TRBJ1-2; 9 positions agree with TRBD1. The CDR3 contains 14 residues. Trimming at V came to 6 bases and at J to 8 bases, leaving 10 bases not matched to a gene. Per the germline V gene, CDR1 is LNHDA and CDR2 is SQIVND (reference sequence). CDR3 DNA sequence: TGTGCCAGTAGCCAACAGGGGGCTCGGGAAGGCTACACCTTC. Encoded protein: CASSQQGAREGYTF.

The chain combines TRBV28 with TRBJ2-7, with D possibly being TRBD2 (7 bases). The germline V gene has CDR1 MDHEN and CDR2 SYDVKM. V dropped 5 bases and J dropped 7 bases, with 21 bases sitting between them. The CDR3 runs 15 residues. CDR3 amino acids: CASSPGGGSGREQYF. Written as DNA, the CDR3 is TGTGCCAGCAGTCCCGGGGGCGGTAGCGGGCGTGAGCAGTACTTC.

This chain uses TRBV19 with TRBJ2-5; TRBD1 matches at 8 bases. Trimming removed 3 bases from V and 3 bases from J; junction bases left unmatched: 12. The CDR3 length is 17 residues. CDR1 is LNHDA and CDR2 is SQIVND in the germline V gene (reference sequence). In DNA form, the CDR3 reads TGTGCCAGTAGTATTCCCCCGACAGGGGTGGGGAAAGAGACCCAGTACTTC. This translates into CASSIPPTGVGKETQYF. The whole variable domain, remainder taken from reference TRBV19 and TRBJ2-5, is DGGITQSPKYLFRKEGQNVTLSCEQNLNHDAMYWYRQDPGQGLRLIYYSQIVNDFQKGDIAEGYSVSREKKESFPLTVTSAQKNPTAFYLCASSIPPTGVGKETQYFGPGTRLLVL.